A single sample is the source of the 28 T cell receptor beta chains below, sequenced in a study of cytomegalovirus exposure and HLA in healthy donors. The PCR ran on 60 Vbeta and 13 Jbeta primers. The method was immunoSEQ multiplex PCR; TCRdb's version includes in-frame clones alone and lacks a portion of them. This table holds tens of thousands of clones, 65% to 80% found once. Input material: PBMCs. The receptor set was obtained from a female donor in good health and CMV-seronegative.

In this sample, this clone turned up a few times. The genes are TRBV6-5 and TRBJ2-5; TRBD1 aligns across 8 bases. The better agreement between TRBJ2-7 and the DNA end casts doubt on the J call. Germline assignment: CDR1 MNHEY and CDR2 SVGAGI. CDR3 length: 13 amino acids. CDR3 DNA: TGTGCCAGCAGCGCCGGGACAGGTTCCGAGCAGTACTTC. Residues: CASSAGTGSEQYF.

The CDR3: CASSSLPVAGETQYF. The CDR3 DNA sequence: TGCGCCAGCAGCTCCCTCCCAGTTGCCGGGGAGACCCAGTACTTC. The V and J genes are TRBV5-1 and TRBJ2-5, with D unresolved. The CDR3 contains 15 residues. Trimming cost V 3 bases and J 5 bases, with 17 bases left between them. Per the germline V gene, CDR1 is SGHRS and CDR2 is YFSETQ. The full variable domain, completed using reference TRBV5-1 and TRBJ2-5, is KAGVTQTPRYLIKTRGQQVTLSCSPISGHRSVSWYQQTPGQGLQFLFEYFSETQRNKGNFPGRFSGRQFSNSRSEMNVSTLELGDSALYLCASSSLPVAGETQYFGPGTRLLVL.

The J gene is TRBJ1-2, the V gene TRBV20-1, with TRBD1 as a possible D gene (6 bases). Germline V gene sequence: CDR1 DFQATT, CDR2 SNEGSKA (reference sequence). The CDR3 runs 11 residues. The CDR3 region is CIPSGGQGYTF. CDR3 sequence (DNA): TGCATCCCGTCGGGGGGGCAAGGCTACACCTTC.

This sequence joins TRBV7-8 and TRBJ2-5; TRBD1 matches at 9 bases. The end of the DNA fits TRBJ2-7 better, so the J call may be wrong. This CDR3 is built from 14 residues. Germline-derived CDR1 and CDR2 are SGHVS and FQNEAQ. For the CDR3, the DNA is TGTGCCAGCAGCTTAGCGGGACAGGGCTACGAGCAGTACTTC. It yields the protein CASSLAGQGYEQYF.

The chain joins TRBV7-9 to TRBJ2-3; possibly TRBD1 for D (5 bases). The CDR3 spans 15 residues. CDR1 is SEHNR, CDR2 FQNEAQ, per germline (reference sequence). The germline V and J ends were trimmed by 1 base and 3 bases, with 11 bases remaining between them. The CDR3 sequence is CASSLGGGTTDTQYF. In DNA form, the CDR3 reads TGTGCCAGCAGCTTAGGGGGCGGAACGACAGATACGCAGTATTTT.

CDR3 amino acids: CASSFRGAQNIQYF. DNA of the CDR3: TGTGCCAGCAGCTTCCGGGGGGCACAAAACATTCAGTACTTC. The V call is TRBV28, the J call TRBJ2-4; maybe TRBD2 (7 bases). V was clipped by 6 bases and J by 5 bases, with 14 bases between them. CDR3 size: 14 residues. CDR1 and CDR2 (germline): MDHEN, SYDVKM. Drawing the rest from reference TRBV28 and TRBJ2-4, the complete variable domain is DVKVTQSSRYLVKRTGEKVFLECVQDMDHENMFWYRQDPGLGLRLIYFSYDVKMKEKGDIPEGYSVSREKKERFSLILESASTNQTSMYLCASSFRGAQNIQYFGAGTRLSVL.

This clone was picked up one time. The chain links TRBV27 to TRBJ2-5; 7 nucleotides line up with TRBD1. Germline CDR1 is MNHEY and CDR2 is SMNVEV (reference sequence). This CDR3 has 18 residues. The junction had 15 bases not matched to a gene; V was cut back by 3 bases and J by 2 bases. CDR3 DNA sequence: TGTGCCAGCAGTTTCAGCCCAACGGGACAGATATTTCAAGAGACCCAGTACTTC. It codes for CASSFSPTGQIFQETQYF.

The V and J genes are TRBV28 and TRBJ1-2, with 10 bases that match TRBD1. Germline loops: CDR1 MDHEN, CDR2 SYDVKM. CDR3 length equals 15 residues. V was clipped by 5 bases and J by 8 bases; unmatched bases: 11. The CDR3 bases are TGTGCCAGCAGTCCATGGACAGGGGGGTATGAGGGCTACACCTTC. Translation: CASSPWTGGYEGYTF.

The V gene is TRBV19, the J gene TRBJ2-7; 8 bases are a match to TRBD1. CDR1 is LNHDA and CDR2 is SQIVND in the germline V gene (reference sequence). V dropped 5 bases and J dropped 6; count of bases not matched to a gene: 6. The CDR3 covers 13 residues. CDR3 nucleotide sequence: TGTGCCAGTAGTTCGACAGGGGATCGCGAGCAGTACTTC. As protein: CASSSTGDREQYF.

The chain uses TRBV28 and TRBJ1-5; TRBD1 matches at 9 bases. V was clipped by 8 bases and J by 6 bases; unmatched bases: 11. The V gene's germline CDR1 is MDHEN and CDR2 SYDVKM. There are 15 residues in the CDR3. The CDR3 DNA sequence: TGTGCCAGCCTCTTAGGACAGGGGCTCACTCAGCCCCAGCATTTT. This codes for CASLLGQGLTQPQHF. Together with reference TRBV28 and TRBJ1-5, the CDR3 gives the full variable domain: DVKVTQSSRYLVKRTGEKVFLECVQDMDHENMFWYRQDPGLGLRLIYFSYDVKMKEKGDIPEGYSVSREKKERFSLILESASTNQTSMYLCASLLGQGLTQPQHFGDGTRLSIL.

The chain joins TRBV5-1 to TRBJ2-5, with D possibly matching TRBD2 (6 bases). The closer fit of TRBJ2-7 to the DNA end suggests the J call may be wrong. The CDR3 covers 17 residues. CDR1 is SGHRS and CDR2 is YFSETQ in the germline V gene. CDR3 nucleotides: TGCGCCAGCAGCTTGGGACTAGAAACGGGCCGGGTTTACGAGCAGTACTTC. Protein: CASSLGLETGRVYEQYF.

V is TRBV7-3 and J is TRBJ2-3; 9 nucleotides line up with TRBD2. The junction had 9 bases not matched to a gene; V was cut back by 5 bases and J by 3 bases. The CDR3 loop spans 16 amino acids. Germline CDR1 is SGHTA and CDR2 is FQGTGA. DNA for the CDR3: TGTGCCAGCAGCCCTCCAGCGGGGGGAGGGACAGATACGCAGTATTTT. Protein: CASSPPAGGGTDTQYF.

This sequence joins TRBV27 and TRBJ2-6; no reliable D call. Trimming pared 6 bases from V and 4 bases from J, leaving 7 bases between. Looked up from germline, CDR1 is MNHEY and CDR2 is SMNVEV (reference sequence). The CDR3 is 13 amino acids. The CDR3 sequence: CASSPRGANVLTF. For the CDR3, the DNA is TGTGCCAGCAGCCCCAGGGGGGCCAACGTCCTGACTTTC.

The rearrangement joins TRBV2 to TRBJ1-6; the match to TRBD1 covers 9 bases. This CDR3 is built from 17 residues. V was clipped by 6 bases and J by 0 bases; unmatched bases: 6. CDR1 and CDR2 from the germline V gene are SNHLY and FYNNEI. The CDR3 reads CASSPGQGRSYNSPLHF. CDR3 DNA sequence: TGTGCCAGCAGCCCGGGACAGGGACGCTCCTATAATTCACCCCTCCACTTT. The full variable domain, completed using reference TRBV2 and TRBJ1-6, is EPEVTQTPSHQVTQMGQEVILRCVPISNHLYFYWYRQILGQKVEFLVSFYNNEISEKSEIFDDQFSVERPDGSNFTLKIRSTKLEDSAMYFCASSPGQGRSYNSPLHFGNGTRLTVT.

The V gene is TRBV2, the J gene TRBJ2-3, with TRBD2 matching 7 bases. The CDR3 extends over 14 amino acids. J lost 8 bases, V lost 10 bases, and 15 bases had no gene match. Germline V lookup: CDR1 SNHLY, CDR2 FYNNEI. The CDR3 coding sequence is TGTGCCATCGGCTTGGGACTATCCCAGGTTACGCAGTATTTT. Its translation: CAIGLGLSQVTQYF.

The chain couples TRBV5-1 to TRBJ2-7, with D perhaps matching TRBD2 (5 bases). The V end was cut by 0 bases, the J end by 5 bases, with 12 bases between. Germline CDR1 and CDR2: SGHRS and YFSETQ. The CDR3 loop spans 14 amino acids. The CDR3 sequence: CASSLGGQRDEQYF. DNA of the CDR3: TGCGCCAGCAGCTTGGGTGGTCAGAGGGACGAGCAGTACTTC.

The chain employs TRBV19 and TRBJ1-5; D not resolved. Germline V lookup: CDR1 LNHDA, CDR2 SQIVND (reference sequence). This CDR3 has 13 amino acids. V lost 6 bases and J 7 bases, leaving 13 bases between the germline ends. CDR3 residues: CASRSYPGQPQHF. CDR3 in DNA: TGTGCCAGTAGAAGCTATCCCGGGCAGCCCCAGCATTTT.

The rearrangement uses TRBV19 and TRBJ2-1; D remains ambiguous. The germline CDR1 and CDR2 sequences are LNHDA and SQIVND (reference sequence). The V and J ends lost 8 bases and 3 bases respectively, with 8 bases between them. CDR3 size: 12 residues. The CDR3 here is CASRSDYNEQFF. The CDR3, as DNA: TGTGCCAGTCGCAGTGACTACAATGAGCAGTTCTTC.

The chain is built from TRBV30 and TRBJ2-2; 9 bases line up with TRBD2. This CDR3 is built from 15 residues. Losses at the gene ends were 1 base for V and 5 bases for J; bases not matched to a gene: 5. CDR1 is GTSNPN and CDR2 is SVGIG in the germline V gene (reference sequence). Here the CDR3 reads CAWSDLAGLTGELFF. For the CDR3, the DNA is TGTGCCTGGAGTGACCTAGCGGGGCTAACCGGGGAGCTGTTTTTT.

This chain uses TRBV4-2 with TRBJ2-3; 14 bases line up with TRBD2. J gave up 6 bases and V 3 bases, and 8 bases lay outside the gene matches. Germline-derived CDR1 and CDR2 are LGHNA and YNFKEQ. The CDR3 length is 17 residues. In DNA, the CDR3 is TGTGCCAGCAGCCAGGGGGCGGGACTAGCGGGAGCCGATACGCAGTATTTT. Translated, it gives CASSQGAGLAGADTQYF.

The chain employs TRBV6-5 and TRBJ2-2; 8 nucleotides match TRBD1. The CDR3 runs 16 residues. Looked up from germline, CDR1 is MNHEY and CDR2 is SVGAGI. The trim removed 0 bases at V and 4 bases at J, leaving 4 bases unmatched. CDR3 protein: CASSYSQGGGTGELFF. The CDR3 DNA follows: TGTGCCAGCAGTTACTCACAGGGGGGCGGCACCGGGGAGCTGTTTTTT.

This clone appeared once. As DNA, the CDR3 is TGTGCAAGTCGCTTAGTAGACTATGGCTACACCTTC. It encodes CASRLVDYGYTF. The rearrangement joins TRBV12-2 to TRBJ1-2. TRBV12-2 is a known pseudogene. This CDR3 comprises 12 residues.

The chain employs TRBV7-8 and TRBJ1-3, with D perhaps TRBD1 (5 bases). Germline V lookup: CDR1 SGHVS, CDR2 FQNEAQ. The CDR3 covers 17 residues. Trimming took off 5 bases at V and 2 bases at J, with 19 bases between the two ends. The CDR3 region has the DNA TGTGCCAGCAGCCAGTTTCACGGGGGAATTCCTGGAAACACCATATATTTT. Protein product: CASSQFHGGIPGNTIYF.

This chain joins TRBV28 and TRBJ1-2; 7 positions agree with TRBD1. CDR3 length: 13 amino acids. Germline V gene sequence: CDR1 MDHEN, CDR2 SYDVKM. Trimming took 7 bases from V and 8 from J; bases not matched to a gene: 10. CDR3 sequence reads: CASNSQGIRGYTF. The CDR3, as DNA: TGTGCCAGCAATTCACAGGGGATAAGGGGCTACACCTTC.

V gene TRBV9 combines with J gene TRBJ2-5; 10 positions agree with TRBD2. V shed 0 bases and J 5 bases; nucleotides not matched to a gene: 7. From germline, CDR1 is SGDLS and CDR2 YYNGEE. The CDR3 is 16 residues long. This CDR3 reads CASSVESGRAGETQYF. In DNA form, the CDR3 reads TGTGCCAGCAGCGTAGAAAGCGGGAGGGCCGGGGAGACCCAGTACTTC. Together with reference TRBV9 and TRBJ2-5, the CDR3 gives the full variable domain: DSGVTQTPKHLITATGQRVTLRCSPRSGDLSVYWYQQSLDQGLQFLIQYYNGEERAKGNILERFSAQQFPDLHSELNLSSLELGDSALYFCASSVESGRAGETQYFGPGTRLLVL.

The chain carries TRBV5-1 and TRBJ1-1; D ambiguous. In germline, CDR1 is SGHRS, CDR2 YFSETQ. The CDR3 is 13 amino acids. V lost 0 bases and J lost 4, with 7 bases in between. CDR3 bases: TGCGCCAGCAGCTTGGCCCCGGTCACTGAAGCTTTCTTT. Translated, it gives CASSLAPVTEAFF.

This clone occurred once. The gene calls are TRBV7-2 and TRBJ2-1; D may be TRBD2 (6 bases). V was pared by 5 bases and J by 4 bases, with 15 bases between. Germline V CDR1 and CDR2: SGHTA, FQGNSA. This CDR3 is built from 15 residues. The CDR3 coding sequence is TGTGCCAGCAGCCTTGATTGGGCGGGGTACAATGAGCAGTTCTTC. Its translation is CASSLDWAGYNEQFF.

This sequence joins TRBV5-6 and TRBJ1-1, with TRBD1 matching over 8 bases. The J segment lost 1 base and the V segment lost 4 bases, leaving 6 bases of the junction unmatched. The CDR3 runs 15 residues. The V gene's germline CDR1 is SGHDT and CDR2 YYEEEE. The CDR3 spells CASSLYDRGNTEAFF. For the CDR3, the DNA is TGTGCCAGCAGCCTATACGACAGGGGGAACACTGAAGCTTTCTTT.